Detailed here is one TCR beta chain. Antigen specificity is unknown. The data were taken from a study of cytomegalovirus exposure and HLA in healthy donors. Whole-study context: Previous work identified 95 million to 140 million unique TCR beta sequences from around 200 million T cells.

The J segment lost 4 bases and the V segment lost 5 bases, leaving 18 bases of the junction unmatched. The CDR3 covers 20 residues. Germline V gene data show CDR1 as SGHDN and CDR2 as FVKESK. Whole-study results and caveats: In an earlier analysis, productive rearrangement rates for most beta V segments clustered near 87% or 30%. Serostatus for CMV was the only available immune exposure information.

PCR used 60 Vbeta primers and 13 Jbeta primers. Sequencing was performed with immunoSEQ multiplex PCR; in TCRdb, only in-frame clones are kept and a portion is missing. Counted here are some 150,000 clones, 80% occurring once; the ten biggest clones make up approximately 5.6%. The rearrangement joins TRBV14 to TRBJ2-1, with 12 bases fitting TRBD2. This receptor was identified in a middle-aged woman in good health and CMV-seropositive. The sequenced sample was PBMCs. CDR3 sequence (DNA): TGTGCCAGCAGCTCTGCTAGCGGGAGGGCGAAACTCGGAAAGTACAATGAGCAGTTCTTC. This gives the protein CASSSASGRAKLGKYNEQFF.